The rows below give T cell receptor beta chains drawn from one sample of a study of T cells after yellow fever vaccination. One entry per CDR3 protein, called by TCRdb with MiXCR from the 5' RACE reads. Here the sample spans 360,000 or so distinct CDR3 sequences, around a tenth being singletons. The starting material was PBMCs, obtained on the day of the first yellow fever vaccination. These receptors were collected from a young man who received the YFV17D yellow fever vaccine. Both conserved end residues are part of each CDR3. Each record gives: D gene, clone size, J gene, V gene, CDR3 DNA, CDR3 protein. The D gene is left open where the match is weak. Clone size is stated in some rows and not others, as once, few, many or a class when expanded.

>.|few|TRBJ2-7|TRBV7-6
TGTGCCAGCAGCCCGATGACAGGAGACTACGAGCAGTACTTC
CASSPMTGDYEQYF
>.|few|TRBJ1-6|TRBV5-6
TGTGCCAGCAGCCTTTGGTCCTCTGGGACCTCACCCCTCCACTTT
CASSLWSSGTSPLHF
>.|many|TRBJ2-7|TRBV4-3
TGCGCCAGCAGCCCCCAGCGAGGAGGCTACGAGCAGTACTTC
CASSPQRGGYEQYF
>TRBD1|few|TRBJ1-3|TRBV4-3
TGCGCCAGCAGCCCTAAGGGGGCTCGAGGAAACACCATATATTTT
CASSPKGARGNTIYF
>.|few|TRBJ1-1|TRBV7-6
TGTGCCAGCAGCTTAGGTCAGGGTCGCCGTGAAGCTTTCTTT
CASSLGQGRREAFF
>TRBD2|few|TRBJ2-1|TRBV7-3
TGTGCCAGCAGCGTCGGACTAGTTTCGTACAATGAGCAGTTCTTC
CASSVGLVSYNEQFF
>TRBD1|.|TRBJ1-6|TRBV6-5
TGTGCCATGAAGGGACAGGATGGAAATTCACCCCTCCACTTT
CAMKGQDGNSPLHF
>TRBD1|few|TRBJ2-4|TRBV19
TGTGCCAGTAGAGGGACAGGGGCTAACATTCAGTACTTC
CASRGTGANIQYF
>TRBD2|few|TRBJ2-1|TRBV29-1
TGCAGCGTGGACGCTAGCGGGGGGTACAATGAGCAGTTCTTC
CSVDASGGYNEQFF
>.|many|TRBJ2-3|TRBV2
TGTGCCAGCAGTGTCAGCCTGGATACGCAGTATTTT
CASSVSLDTQYF
>.|few|TRBJ2-2|TRBV12-3/TRBV12-4
TGTGCCAGCAGTTTAGTTCTAGGGTTTAACGGGGAGCTGTTTTTT
CASSLVLGFNGELFF
>.|many|TRBJ2-1|TRBV7-3
TGTGCCAGCAGCTTGAGAGGACATGAGCAGTTCTTC
CASSLRGHEQFF
>TRBD2|.|TRBJ2-3|TRBV18
TGTGCCAGCTCCCAACTAGCGGGAAGCACAGATACGCAGTATTTT
CASSQLAGSTDTQYF
>.|few|TRBJ2-2|TRBV28
TGTGCCAGCAGCCAGGAACAGGGACACACCGGGGAGCTGTTTTTT
CASSQEQGHTGELFF
>.|.|TRBJ1-2|TRBV7-9
TGTGCCAGCAGCTTAGCGGGGGCCGGGCTTTATGGCTACACCTTC
CASSLAGAGLYGYTF
>.|few|TRBJ2-4|TRBV7-2
TGTGCCAGCAGCTTAGCCGGGGAAAACATTCAGTACTTC
CASSLAGENIQYF
>TRBD2|many|TRBJ2-7|TRBV6-5
TGTGCCAGCAGTTATGGTAGCGGGGGTGGGGAGCAGTACTTC
CASSYGSGGGEQYF
>.|few|TRBJ1-1|TRBV28
TGTGCTAGCAGCATGAACACTGAAGCTTTCTTT
CASSMNTEAFF
>TRBD1|.|TRBJ2-3|TRBV20-1
TGCAGTGCGACGACAGGGACCCACACAGATACGCAGTATTTT
CSATTGTHTDTQYF
>.|few|TRBJ2-1|TRBV7-2
TGTGCCAGCAGCTCAGACCCGTTCTTC
CASSSDPFF